One T cell receptor beta chain is described in this entry. The data stem from a study of blood T cell repertoires in COVID-19. On the study more broadly: PBMCs, B-cell-depleted T cells, or T cells were the source of the cDNA or gDNA that made up the material.

Original processing methods: Estimation of nucleated cell counts relied on the amplification of reference gene primers. The assay was immunoSEQ multiplex PCR, and TCRdb's table has in-frame clones only and misses some. V, J and clone size are taken as reported in that table, and D and trimming were inferred from the DNA itself. The sample holds about 280,000 clones, nearly 90% seen once. This CDR3 has 15 residues. Per germline, CDR1 MGHDK and CDR2 SYGVNS. Trimming took 4 bases from V and 0 from J; bases not matched to a gene: 5. Participant age was about 18 to 95 years, and participants resided in fewer than 30 US areas. Cohorts were assigned according to the clinical history that participants reported.

The V call is TRBV25-1, the J call TRBJ1-1; 7 bases are shared with TRBD1. The clonotype comes from a woman aged 18 to 35 with acute COVID-19. What was sequenced was PBMCs or T cells enriched from blood (not recorded which). CDR3 residues: CASSGTGYLNTEAFF. For the CDR3, the DNA is TGTGCCAGCAGTGGGACAGGTTATTTGAACACTGAAGCTTTCTTT.